This T cell receptor beta chain was captured by sequencing in a study of lymphopenia after photon versus proton radiotherapy. Overall study results and limits: Photon-treated patients lost naive T cells and TCR diversity; proton-treated stayed stable. Better survival with proton therapy was suggested as possible, not demonstrated. After lymphocyte nadir, photon-treated repertoires showed oligoclonal expansion, especially CD8+ Temra.

The germline CDR1 and CDR2 sequences are SGHAT and FQNNGV. This CDR3 comprises 15 residues. J was trimmed by 8 bases and V by 1 base; bases with no gene match: 5. A remark on this clone: What it recognizes is unknown.

Assay used: immunoSEQ multiplex PCR; TCRdb lists only in-frame clones, some missing. The profile covers more than 80,000 clones, with around 83% appearing a single time and about 1.3% taken by the ten largest. This receptor was identified in a man aged 60 to 75 with pancreatic cancer. The sample consisted of peripheral blood, taken from a patient treated with proton-based radiotherapy. The rearrangement links TRBV11-2 to TRBJ2-1, with 10 positions matching TRBD2. The chain's CDR3 is CASSLAAGGVYEQFF. The CDR3 nucleotides are TGTGCCAGCAGCTTAGCAGCGGGAGGGGTCTATGAGCAGTTCTTC.